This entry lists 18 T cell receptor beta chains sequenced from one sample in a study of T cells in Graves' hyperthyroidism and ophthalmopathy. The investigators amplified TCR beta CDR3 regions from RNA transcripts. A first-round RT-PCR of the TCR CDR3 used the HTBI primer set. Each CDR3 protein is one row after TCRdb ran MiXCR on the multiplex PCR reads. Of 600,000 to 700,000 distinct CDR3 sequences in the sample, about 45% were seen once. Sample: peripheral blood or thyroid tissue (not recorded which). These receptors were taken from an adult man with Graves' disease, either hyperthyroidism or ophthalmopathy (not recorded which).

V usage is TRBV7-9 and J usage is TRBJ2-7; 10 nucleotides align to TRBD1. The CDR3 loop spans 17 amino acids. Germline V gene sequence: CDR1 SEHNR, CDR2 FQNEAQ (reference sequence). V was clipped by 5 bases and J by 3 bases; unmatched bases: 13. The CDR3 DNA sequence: TGTGCCAGCAGCCGCCTTGGGACAGGGGCGGGTGGCTACGAGCAGTACTTC. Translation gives CASSRLGTGAGGYEQYF.

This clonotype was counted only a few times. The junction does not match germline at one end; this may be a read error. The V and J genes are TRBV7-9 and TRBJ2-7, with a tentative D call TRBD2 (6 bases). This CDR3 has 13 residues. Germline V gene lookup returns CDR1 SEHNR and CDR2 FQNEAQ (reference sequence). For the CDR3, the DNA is TGCGCCAGCAGCCAAGAAGGAGGGCCCGAGCAGTACTTC. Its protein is CASSQEGGPEQYF.

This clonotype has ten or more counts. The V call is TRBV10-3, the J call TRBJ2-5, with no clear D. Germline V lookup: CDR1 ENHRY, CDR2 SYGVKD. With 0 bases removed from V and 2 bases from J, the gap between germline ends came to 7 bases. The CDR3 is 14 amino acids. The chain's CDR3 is CAISESGFQETQYF. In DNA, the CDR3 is TGTGCCATCAGTGAGTCGGGGTTTCAAGAGACCCAGTACTTC.

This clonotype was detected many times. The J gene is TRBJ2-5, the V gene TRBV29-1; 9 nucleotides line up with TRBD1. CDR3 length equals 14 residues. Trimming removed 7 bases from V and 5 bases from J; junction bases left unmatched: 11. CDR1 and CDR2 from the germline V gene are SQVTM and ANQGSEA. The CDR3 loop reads CSAAGTGREETQYF. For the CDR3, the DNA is TGCAGCGCTGCCGGGACAGGGCGGGAGGAGACCCAGTACTTC.

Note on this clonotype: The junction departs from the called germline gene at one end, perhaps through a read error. CDR3 bases: TGCGCCAGCAGCCTAGGGGGACTAGTGAGCTCCTACGAGCAGTACTTC. Protein sequence: CASSLGGLVSSYEQYF. V gene TRBV7-4 combines with J gene TRBJ2-7; 8 bases map to TRBD2. The length of the CDR3 is 16 residues. In germline, CDR1 is SGHVT, CDR2 SQSDAQ. Complete variable domain (other parts from reference TRBV7-4 and TRBJ2-7): GAGVSQSPRYKVAKRGRDVALRCDSISGHVTLYWYRQTLGQGSEVLTYSQSDAQRDKSGRPSGRFSAERPERSVSTLKIQRTEQGDSAVYLCASSLGGLVSSYEQYFGPGTRLTVT.

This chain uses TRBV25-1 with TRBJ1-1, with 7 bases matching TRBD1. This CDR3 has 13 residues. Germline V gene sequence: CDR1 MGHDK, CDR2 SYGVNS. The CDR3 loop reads CAGGLTGKTEAFF. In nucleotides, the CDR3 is TGTGCTGGCGGCTTGACAGGGAAAACTGAAGCTTTCTTT.

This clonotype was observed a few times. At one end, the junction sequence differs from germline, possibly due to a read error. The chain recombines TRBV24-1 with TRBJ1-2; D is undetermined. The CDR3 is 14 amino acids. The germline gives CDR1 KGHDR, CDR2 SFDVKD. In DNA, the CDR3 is TGTGCCAGCAGTCAGCTCCAGGAGAACTATGGCTACACCTTC. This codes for CASSQLQENYGYTF.

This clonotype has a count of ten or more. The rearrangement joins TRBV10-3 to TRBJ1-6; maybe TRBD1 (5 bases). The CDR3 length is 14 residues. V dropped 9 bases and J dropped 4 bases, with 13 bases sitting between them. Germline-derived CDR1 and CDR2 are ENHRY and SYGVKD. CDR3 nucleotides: TGTGCCATAGGGGAAGGGGAGTATAATTCACCCCTCCACTTT. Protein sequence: CAIGEGEYNSPLHF.

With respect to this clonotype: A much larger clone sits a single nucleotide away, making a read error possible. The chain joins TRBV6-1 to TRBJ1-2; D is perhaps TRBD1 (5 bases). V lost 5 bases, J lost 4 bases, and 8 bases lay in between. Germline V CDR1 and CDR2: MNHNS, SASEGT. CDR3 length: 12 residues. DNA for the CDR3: TGTGCCAGCAGTCGGGACTTCTATGGCTACACCTTC. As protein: CASSRDFYGYTF.

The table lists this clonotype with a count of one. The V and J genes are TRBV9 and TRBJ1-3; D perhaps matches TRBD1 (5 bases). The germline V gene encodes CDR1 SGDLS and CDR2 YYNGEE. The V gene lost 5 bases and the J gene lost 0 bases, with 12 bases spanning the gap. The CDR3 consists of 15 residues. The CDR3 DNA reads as TGTGCCAGCAGTCGAACAGGAGCCTCTGGAAACACCATATATTTT. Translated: CASSRTGASGNTIYF. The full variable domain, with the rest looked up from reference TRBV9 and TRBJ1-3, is DSGVTQTPKHLITATGQRVTLRCSPRSGDLSVYWYQQSLDQGLQFLIQYYNGEERAKGNILERFSAQQFPDLHSELNLSSLELGDSALYFCASSRTGASGNTIYFGEGSWLTVV.

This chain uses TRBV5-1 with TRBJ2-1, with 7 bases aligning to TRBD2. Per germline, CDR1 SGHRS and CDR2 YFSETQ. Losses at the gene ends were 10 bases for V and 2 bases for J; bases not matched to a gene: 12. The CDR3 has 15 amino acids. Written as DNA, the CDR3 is TGCGCCTCTAGCCGGGGCGGGGGAGCCTACAATGAGCAGTTCTTC. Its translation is CASSRGGGAYNEQFF. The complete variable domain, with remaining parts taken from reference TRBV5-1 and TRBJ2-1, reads KAGVTQTPRYLIKTRGQQVTLSCSPISGHRSVSWYQQTPGQGLQFLFEYFSETQRNKGNFPGRFSGRQFSNSRSEMNVSTLELGDSALYLCASSRGGGAYNEQFFGPGTRLTVL.

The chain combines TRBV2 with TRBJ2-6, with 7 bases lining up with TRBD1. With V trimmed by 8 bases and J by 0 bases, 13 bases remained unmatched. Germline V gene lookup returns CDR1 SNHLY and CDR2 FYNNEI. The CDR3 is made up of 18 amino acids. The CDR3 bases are TGTGCCAGCTCACCCCGGGACAGAAGATACTCTGGGGCCAACGTCCTGACTTTC. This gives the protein CASSPRDRRYSGANVLTF.

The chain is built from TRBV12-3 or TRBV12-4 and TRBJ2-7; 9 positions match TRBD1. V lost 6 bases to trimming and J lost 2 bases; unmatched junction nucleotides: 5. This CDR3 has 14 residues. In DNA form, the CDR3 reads TGTGCCAGCAGCCCGGACAGGGGAACCTACGAGCAGTACTTC. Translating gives CASSPDRGTYEQYF.

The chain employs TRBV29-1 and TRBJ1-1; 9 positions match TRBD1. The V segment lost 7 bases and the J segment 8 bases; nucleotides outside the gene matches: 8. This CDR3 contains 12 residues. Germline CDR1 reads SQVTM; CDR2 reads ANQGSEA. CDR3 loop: CSASGQGREAFF. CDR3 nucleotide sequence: TGCAGCGCCTCAGGACAGGGGCGAGAAGCTTTCTTT.

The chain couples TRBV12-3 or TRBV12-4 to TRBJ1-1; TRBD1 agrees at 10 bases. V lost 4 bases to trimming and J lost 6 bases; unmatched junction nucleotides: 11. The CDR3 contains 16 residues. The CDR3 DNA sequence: TGTGCCAGCAGTTGGGGGGACAGGGGAGTTTTCGCTGAAGCTTTCTTT. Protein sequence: CASSWGDRGVFAEAFF.

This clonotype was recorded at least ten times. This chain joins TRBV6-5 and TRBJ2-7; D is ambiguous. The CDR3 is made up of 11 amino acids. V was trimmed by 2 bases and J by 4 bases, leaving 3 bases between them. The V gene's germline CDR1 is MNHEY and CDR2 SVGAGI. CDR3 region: CASSYKYEQYF. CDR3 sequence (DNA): TGTGCCAGCAGTTACAAATACGAGCAGTACTTC.

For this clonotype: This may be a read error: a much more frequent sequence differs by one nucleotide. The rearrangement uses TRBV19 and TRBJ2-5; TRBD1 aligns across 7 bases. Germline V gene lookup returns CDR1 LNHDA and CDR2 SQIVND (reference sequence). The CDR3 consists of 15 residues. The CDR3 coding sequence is TGTGCCAGTGGTATCCCCTCGACAGGGCGAGAGACCCAGTACTTC. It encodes CASGIPSTGRETQYF.

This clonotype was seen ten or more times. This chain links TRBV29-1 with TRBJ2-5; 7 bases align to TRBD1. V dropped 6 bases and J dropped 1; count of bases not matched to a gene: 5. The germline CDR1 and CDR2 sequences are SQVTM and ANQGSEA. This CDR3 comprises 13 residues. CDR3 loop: CSVEPGGQETQYF. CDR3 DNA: TGCAGCGTGGAGCCAGGGGGCCAAGAGACCCAGTACTTC.